The 10 T cell receptor beta chains reported below all come from one sample, sequenced in a study of CD8+ T cells in alopecia areata. As for treatment: oral pan-JAK inhibitor, 5-10 mg twice daily. Sequencing relied on a cDNA template that was reverse transcribed from extracted RNA. Only in-frame clones appear in the TCRdb table, and some are missing; sequencing was by immunoSEQ multiplex PCR. The sample holds a few hundred thousand clones; more than 60% are singletons and the top ten take around 1.2%. Sequenced here: CD4+ T cells sorted from blood, sampled at approximately week 44, from a patient treated with tofacitinib. The origin of the receptors is a human donor with alopecia areata.

V and J are TRBV4-1 and TRBJ1-5; weak D call: TRBD1 (6 bases). Between the trimmed V and J ends, which lost 0 bases and 2 bases, there was a span of 11 bases. CDR3 size: 16 residues. CDR1 is MGHRA and CDR2 is YSYEKL in the germline V gene. Here the CDR3 DNA reads TGCGCCAGCAGCCAAGAACGGACAGACCGCAATCAGCCCCAGCATTTT. Translating it yields CASSQERTDRNQPQHF.

This chain connects TRBV19 to TRBJ1-5; D unclear. The V gene's germline CDR1 is LNHDA and CDR2 SQIVND (reference sequence). The CDR3 is 17 residues long. V dropped 5 bases and J dropped 0 bases, with 17 bases sitting between them. CDR3 coding DNA: TGTGCCAGTAGTGTCCATGGGGAAGGGTATAGCAATCAGCCCCAGCATTTT. It translates to CASSVHGEGYSNQPQHF.

The J gene is TRBJ1-5, the V gene TRBV6-1; D gene ambiguous. The CDR3 length is 15 residues. V lost 2 bases and J lost 1, with 9 bases in between. Germline CDR1 and CDR2: MNHNS and SASEGT. The CDR3 spells CASSESRPSNQPQHF. CDR3 DNA: TGTGCCAGCAGTGAATCGAGACCCAGCAATCAGCCCCAGCATTTT.

In nucleotides, the CDR3 is TGTGCCAGCAGTCTAGGGGGCCCGGGGGGTTACAATGAGCAGTTCTTC. As protein: CASSLGGPGGYNEQFF. The V and J genes are TRBV7-6 and TRBJ2-1; D may match TRBD1 or TRBD2 (7 bases each). V lost 6 bases, J lost 4 bases, and 19 bases lay in between. The CDR3 runs to 16 residues. Per the germline V gene, CDR1 is SGHVS and CDR2 is FNYEAQ.

The V call is TRBV7-9, the J call TRBJ1-4, with 8 bases matching TRBD1. The CDR3 length is 18 residues. From germline, CDR1 is SEHNR and CDR2 FQNEAQ (reference sequence). J lost 2 bases, V lost 5 bases, and 13 bases had no gene match. Written as DNA, the CDR3 is TGTGCCAGCAGCCCCGGCCCAGGGGGCAGTCGGACTAATGAAAAACTGTTTTTT. This codes for CASSPGPGGSRTNEKLFF. The variable domain in full, with the rest retrieved from reference TRBV7-9 and TRBJ1-4, is DTGVSQNPRHKITKRGQNVTFRCDPISEHNRLYWYRQTLGQGPEFLTYFQNEAQLEKSRLLSDRFSAERPKGSFSTLEIQRTEQGDSAMYLCASSPGPGGSRTNEKLFFGSGTQLSVL.

V and J are TRBV7-2 and TRBJ1-1; TRBD1 agrees at 7 bases. Trimming took 5 bases from V and 4 from J; bases not matched to a gene: 7. From germline, CDR1 is SGHTA and CDR2 FQGNSA. The CDR3 has 14 amino acids. The CDR3 here is CASSVRQGGTEAFF. The CDR3 nucleotides are TGTGCCAGCAGCGTACGACAGGGAGGCACTGAAGCTTTCTTT.

V and J are TRBV4-3 and TRBJ2-5; 8 bases map to TRBD2. The ends lost 4 bases at V and 3 bases at J; junction bases unmatched: 10. CDR3 length: 16 amino acids. CDR1 and CDR2 (germline): LGHNA, YSLEER. The CDR3 spells CASSPASLAAEETQYF. Here the CDR3 DNA reads TGCGCCAGCAGCCCAGCGTCACTAGCGGCCGAAGAGACCCAGTACTTC.

This chain joins TRBV12-5 and TRBJ2-5; D uncertain. The germline V and J ends were trimmed by 0 bases and 5 bases, with 4 bases remaining between them. From germline, CDR1 is LGHNT and CDR2 FRNRAP. The CDR3 covers 12 residues. The CDR3: CASGLVPETQYF. The CDR3 DNA reads as TGTGCTAGTGGTTTGGTACCGGAGACCCAGTACTTC.

In this sample, this clone turned up a few times. The chain links TRBV5-6 to TRBJ2-7; D is unresolved. The ends were cut back, 4 bases at V and 4 bases at J, with 6 bases in the middle. This CDR3 has 11 residues. Germline CDR1 SGHDT, CDR2 YYEEEE. CDR3 nucleotides: TGTGCCAGCAGCAGGGCGTACGAGCAGTACTTC. Its protein product is CASSRAYEQYF. Filled out from reference TRBV5-6 and TRBJ2-7, the complete variable domain reads DAGVTQSPTHLIKTRGQQVTLRCSPKSGHDTVSWYQQALGQGPQFIFQYYEEEERQRGNFPDRFSGHQFPNYSSELNVNALLLGDSALYLCASSRAYEQYFGPGTRLTVT.

This clone was seen more than once but under ten times. This chain connects TRBV19 to TRBJ1-1; D unclear. The CDR3 covers 12 residues. Germline V lookup: CDR1 LNHDA, CDR2 SQIVND (reference sequence). Deletions cut 5 bases from V and 1 base from J, with 5 bases between. The CDR3 here is CASSPTNTEAFF. The CDR3 DNA reads TGTGCCAGTAGTCCCACGAACACTGAAGCTTTCTTT.